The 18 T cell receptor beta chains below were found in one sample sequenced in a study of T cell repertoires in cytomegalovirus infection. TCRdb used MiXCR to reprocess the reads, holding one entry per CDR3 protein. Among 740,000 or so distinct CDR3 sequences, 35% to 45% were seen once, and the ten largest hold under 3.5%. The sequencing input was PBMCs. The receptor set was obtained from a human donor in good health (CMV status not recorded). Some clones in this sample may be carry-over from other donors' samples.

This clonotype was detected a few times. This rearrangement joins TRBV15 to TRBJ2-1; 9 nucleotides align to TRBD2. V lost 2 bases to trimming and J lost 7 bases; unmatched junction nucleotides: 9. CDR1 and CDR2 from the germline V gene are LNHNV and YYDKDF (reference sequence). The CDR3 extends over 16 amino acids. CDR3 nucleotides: TGTGCCACCAGCAGAATAACTAGCGGGCCCAAAAATGAGCAGTTCTTC. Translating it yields CATSRITSGPKNEQFF.

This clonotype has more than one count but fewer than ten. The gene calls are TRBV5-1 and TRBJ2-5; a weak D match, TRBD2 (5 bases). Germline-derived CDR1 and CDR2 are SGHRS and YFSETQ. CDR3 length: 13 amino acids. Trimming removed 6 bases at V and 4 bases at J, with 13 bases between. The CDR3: CASNQLVGETQYF. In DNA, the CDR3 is TGCGCCAGCAACCAACTAGTTGGAGAGACCCAGTACTTC.

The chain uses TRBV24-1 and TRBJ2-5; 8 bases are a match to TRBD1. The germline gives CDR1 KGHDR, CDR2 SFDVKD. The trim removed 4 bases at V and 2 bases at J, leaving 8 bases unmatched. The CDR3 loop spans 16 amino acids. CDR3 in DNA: TGTGCCACCAGTGAGTACCGCGGGACAGGTCAAGAGACCCAGTACTTC. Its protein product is CATSEYRGTGQETQYF.

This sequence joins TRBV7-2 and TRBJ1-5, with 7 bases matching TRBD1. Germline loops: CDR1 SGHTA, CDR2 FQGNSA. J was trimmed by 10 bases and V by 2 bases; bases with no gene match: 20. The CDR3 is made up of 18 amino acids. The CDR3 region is CASSLTVVGDSHPGPQHF. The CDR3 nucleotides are TGTGCCAGCAGCTTAACGGTGGTGGGGGACAGCCACCCGGGTCCCCAGCATTTT.

As DNA, the CDR3 is TGTGCCACCCAGGGGACAGGAAACTACAATGAGCAGTTCTTC. Residues: CATQGTGNYNEQFF. The rearrangement joins TRBV24-1 to TRBJ2-1; 8 nucleotides line up with TRBD1. J gave up 3 bases and V 9 bases, and 6 bases lay outside the gene matches. In germline, CDR1 is KGHDR, CDR2 SFDVKD. CDR3 size: 14 residues.

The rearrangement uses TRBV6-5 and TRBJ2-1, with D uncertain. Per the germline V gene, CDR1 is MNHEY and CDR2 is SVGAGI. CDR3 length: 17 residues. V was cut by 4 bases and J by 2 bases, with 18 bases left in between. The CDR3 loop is CASSSTGSVCAYNEQFF. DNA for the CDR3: TGTGCCAGCAGTTCCACCGGCTCGGTGTGTGCCTACAATGAGCAGTTCTTC.

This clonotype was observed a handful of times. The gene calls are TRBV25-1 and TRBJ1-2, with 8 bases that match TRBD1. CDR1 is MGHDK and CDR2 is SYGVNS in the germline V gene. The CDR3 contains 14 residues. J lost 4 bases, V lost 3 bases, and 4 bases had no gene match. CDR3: CASSDPGQGYGYTF. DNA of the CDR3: TGTGCCAGCAGTGACCCCGGACAGGGCTATGGCTACACCTTC.

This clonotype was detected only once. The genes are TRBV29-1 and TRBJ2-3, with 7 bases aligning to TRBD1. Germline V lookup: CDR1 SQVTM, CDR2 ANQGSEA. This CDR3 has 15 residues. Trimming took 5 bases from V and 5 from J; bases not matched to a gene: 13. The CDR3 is CSVTPQTGAGDTQYF. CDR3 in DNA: TGCAGCGTTACGCCCCAAACAGGGGCTGGAGATACGCAGTATTTT.

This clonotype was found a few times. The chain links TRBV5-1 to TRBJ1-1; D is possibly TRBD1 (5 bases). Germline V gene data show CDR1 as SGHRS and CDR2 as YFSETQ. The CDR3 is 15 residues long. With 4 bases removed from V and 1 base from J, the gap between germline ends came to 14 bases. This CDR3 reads CASSPESDRNTEAFF. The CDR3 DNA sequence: TGCGCCAGCAGCCCCGAATCTGACAGGAACACTGAAGCTTTCTTT.

The CDR3 DNA follows: TGTGCCAGCAGTTTAGGAGGAAAGGGGCTCTACAATGAGCAGTTCTTC. Protein product: CASSLGGKGLYNEQFF. V usage is TRBV12-3 or TRBV12-4 and J usage is TRBJ2-1; D perhaps matches TRBD1 (5 bases). Trimming left V 1 base short and J 3 bases short, with 13 bases between. This CDR3 contains 16 residues.

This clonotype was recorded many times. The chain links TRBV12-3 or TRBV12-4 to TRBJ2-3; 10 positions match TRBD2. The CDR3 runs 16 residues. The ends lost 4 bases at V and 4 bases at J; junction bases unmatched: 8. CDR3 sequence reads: CASSSASGRRSDTQYF. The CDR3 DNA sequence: TGTGCCAGCAGTTCAGCTAGCGGGAGAAGGTCAGATACGCAGTATTTT.

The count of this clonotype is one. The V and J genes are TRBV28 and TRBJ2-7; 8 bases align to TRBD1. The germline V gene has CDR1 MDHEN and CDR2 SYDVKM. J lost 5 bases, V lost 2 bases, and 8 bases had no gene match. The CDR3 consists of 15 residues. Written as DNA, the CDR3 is TGTGCCAGCAGTTTAGCAGGGGGCGAGTCCGACGAGCAGTACTTC. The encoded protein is CASSLAGGESDEQYF.

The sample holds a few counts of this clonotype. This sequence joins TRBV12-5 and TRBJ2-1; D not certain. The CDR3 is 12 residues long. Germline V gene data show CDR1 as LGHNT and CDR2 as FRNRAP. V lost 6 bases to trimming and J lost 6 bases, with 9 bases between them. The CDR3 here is CASGLNINEQFF. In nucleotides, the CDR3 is TGTGCTAGTGGGTTAAACATCAATGAGCAGTTCTTC.

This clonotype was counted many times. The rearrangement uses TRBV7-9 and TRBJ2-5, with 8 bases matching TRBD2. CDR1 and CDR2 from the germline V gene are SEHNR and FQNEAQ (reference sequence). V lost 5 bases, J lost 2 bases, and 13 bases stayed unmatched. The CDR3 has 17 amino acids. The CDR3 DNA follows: TGTGCCAGCAGCCTGGAAGCGGGAGCAGAAGTGCAAGAGACCCAGTACTTC. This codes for CASSLEAGAEVQETQYF.

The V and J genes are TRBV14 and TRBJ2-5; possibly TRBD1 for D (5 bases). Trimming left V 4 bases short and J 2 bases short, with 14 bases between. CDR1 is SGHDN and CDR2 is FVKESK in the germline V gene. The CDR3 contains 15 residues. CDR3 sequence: CASSRIGRTQETQYF. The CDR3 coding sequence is TGTGCCAGCAGCCGAATCGGACGGACACAAGAGACCCAGTACTTC.

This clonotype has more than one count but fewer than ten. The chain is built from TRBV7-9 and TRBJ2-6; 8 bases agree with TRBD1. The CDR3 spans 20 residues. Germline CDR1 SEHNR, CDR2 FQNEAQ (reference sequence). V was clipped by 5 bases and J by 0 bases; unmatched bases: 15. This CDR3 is CASSPPARQGIFSGANVLTF. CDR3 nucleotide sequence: TGTGCCAGCAGCCCCCCGGCGCGACAGGGGATATTCTCTGGGGCCAACGTCCTGACTTTC.

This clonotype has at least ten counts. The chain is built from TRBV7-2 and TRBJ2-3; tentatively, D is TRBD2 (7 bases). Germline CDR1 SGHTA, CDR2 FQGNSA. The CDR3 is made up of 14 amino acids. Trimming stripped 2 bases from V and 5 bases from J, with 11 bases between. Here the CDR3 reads CASSLRGGQDTQYF. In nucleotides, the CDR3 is TGTGCCAGCAGCTTAAGGGGGGGACAAGATACGCAGTATTTT.

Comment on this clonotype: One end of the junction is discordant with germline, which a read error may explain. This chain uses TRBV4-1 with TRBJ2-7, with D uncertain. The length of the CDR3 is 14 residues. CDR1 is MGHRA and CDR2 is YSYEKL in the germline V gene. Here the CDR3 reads CASSHCLGTYEQYF. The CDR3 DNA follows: TGTGCCAGCAGCCACTGCCTGGGCACCTACGAGCAGTACTTC.